This T cell receptor (beta chain) was profiled in a study of CD8 T cells in Susac syndrome (dated by TCRdb to the late 2010s). For the study in its entirety: Repertoire sequencing was used to test whether CD8+ T cell activation and differentiation in Susac syndrome was antigen driven. Clonality of the CD8+ T cell repertoire was compared between about a dozen healthy donors, approximately 14 Susac syndrome patients and roughly 16 multiple sclerosis patients.

RNA was extracted using the RNeasy kit, and about 0.45 to 1 microgram was reverse transcribed with random hexamers. The immunoSEQ multiplex PCR assay, covering 54 Vbeta and 13 Jbeta segments, was used to amplify TCR beta CDR3 regions. Bias from PCR amplification was corrected by using a synthetic template baseline for primer optimization and for computational correction. As for how the authors treated the data: Only productive sequences were kept, with reads annotated to V, D and J genes according to IMGT and analyzed in immunoSEQ Analyzer. Clonality was calculated as one minus the Shannon entropy normalized by log2 of the number of productive unique sequences. For each patient and control, public and private clones were evaluated within the 100 most prevalent clones. Susac-specific clones were defined as absent from healthy and MS cohorts, over a thousand published viral clones and other ImmuneACCESS disease sequences. The public reads were quality trimmed at Q25 with fastp and then assembled into clones with MiXCR by TCRdb, keeping productive beta chains. Rows with a matching CDR3 protein are joined into one entry that keeps the most common DNA and genes. The V and J calls and clone size are TCRdb's, not the authors'. Recorded for this sample are a few hundred thousand distinct CDR3 sequences; roughly 81% of them occurred a single time. About 0.11% of the sample is held by the ten biggest clonotypes.

High-throughput TCR beta sequencing profiled peripheral blood CD8+ and CD4+ T cells from healthy donors, Susac syndrome patients and multiple sclerosis patients. Treatment-naive patients with stable or active relapsing-remitting disease fulfilling revised McDonald criteria were used as multiple sclerosis controls. Bulk CD8+ and CD4+ T cells were purified by magnetic negative isolation, while CD8+ TEMRA cells were enriched using FACS. Blood was collected in EDTA tubes and processed within 24 hours, with PBMCs isolated through density gradient centrifugation. PBMCs intended for TCR sequencing were cryopreserved in liquid nitrogen and thawed later in a water bath at 37 degrees C. The sorted or isolated CD4+, CD8+ and CD8+ TEMRA cells had a purity of 90% or higher. Study-wide findings and limitations: The number of individuals in the TCR sequencing and HLA analysis was recognized as being relatively small.

Reading from cysteine to phenylalanine, the CDR3 counts 14 amino acids. Only the CDR3 portion is preserved as DNA: 42 bases, with reading frame beginning at the first base. CDR1 and CDR2 (MNHEY, SMNVEV) derive from the germline V gene (reference sequence). Trimming costs V 4 bases and J 5 bases, and their ends lie 14 bases apart. In this sample, this clonotype turned up a few times. Its antigen has not been determined. No base quality information exists; no much larger clone differs at one position. The sequence links TRBV27 to TRBJ1-2, and perhaps TRBD1 as D gene, on 5 matching bases. This receptor was taken from a human donor with multiple sclerosis. The specimen was CD8+ T cells from PBMCs. The CDR3 protein is CASSSLSGRYGYTF. The bases read TGTGCCAGCAGTTCCCTATCAGGGCGGTATGGCTACACCTTC.